A single sample gave rise to the 18 T cell receptor beta chains below, sequenced in a study of T cell responses to AZD1222 COVID-19 vaccine. TCRdb keeps only in-frame clones here, not all; method: immunoSEQ multiplex PCR. Of about 89,000 clones in the sample, 89% were seen once. The material sequenced was peripheral blood, taken 28 days after the second AZD1222 dose. The source is an adult who received the AZD1222 COVID-19 vaccine.

CDR3 loop: CASSSHSGPGNTIYF. DNA for the CDR3: TGTGCCAGCAGCTCCCATTCAGGGCCTGGAAACACCATATATTTT. V gene TRBV11-2 combines with J gene TRBJ1-3; a possible D gene is TRBD1 (5 bases). CDR1 is SGHAT and CDR2 is FQNNGV in the germline V gene. Trimming stripped 4 bases from V and 2 bases from J, with 12 bases between. There are 15 residues in the CDR3.

The V and J genes are TRBV24-1 and TRBJ1-6; D remains ambiguous. This CDR3 has 14 residues. Germline lookup yields CDR1 KGHDR and CDR2 SFDVKD. V lost 5 bases, J lost 5 bases, and 9 bases lay in between. The CDR3 protein is CATSAAGNNSPLHF. The CDR3 bases are TGTGCCACCAGTGCCGCCGGGAATAATTCACCCCTCCACTTT.

This sequence joins TRBV5-4 and TRBJ1-6; D is possibly TRBD1 (6 bases). Trimming removed 0 bases at V and 5 bases at J, with 15 bases between. Germline V gene lookup returns CDR1 SGHNT and CDR2 YYREEE (reference sequence). The CDR3 loop spans 17 amino acids. The CDR3 DNA reads as TGTGCCAGCAGCTTGGCAGGGGCGACCCGGAATAATTCACCCCTCCACTTT. It is translated as CASSLAGATRNNSPLHF.

This clone was recorded once. The chain combines TRBV7-2 with TRBJ1-2, with TRBD1 matching 7 bases. V lost 4 bases to trimming and J lost 7 bases; unmatched junction nucleotides: 12. Looked up from germline, CDR1 is SGHTA and CDR2 is FQGNSA. This CDR3 has 15 residues. The CDR3 DNA reads TGTGCCAGCAGCTCCCAGGGGAGGGGGCAGGGTGGCTACACCTTC. Its protein product is CASSSQGRGQGGYTF. Looking up the rest from reference TRBV7-2 and TRBJ1-2 gives the full variable domain: GAGVSQSPSNKVTEKGKDVELRCDPISGHTALYWYRQSLGQGLEFLIYFQGNSAPDKSGLPSDRFSAERTGGSVSTLTIQRTQQEDSAVYLCASSSQGRGQGGYTFGSGTRLTVV.

This clone appeared once. The J gene is TRBJ1-4, the V gene TRBV7-8; the D gene is possibly TRBD1 (5 bases). Trimming removed 5 bases from V and 3 bases from J, with 13 bases in between. CDR1 SGHVS and CDR2 FQNEAQ come from the germline V gene. The CDR3 runs 15 residues. The CDR3 DNA follows: TGTGCCAGCAGCAAGCCGGGGGACTCTAATGAAAAACTGTTTTTT. Translating gives CASSKPGDSNEKLFF.

This chain uses TRBV5-6 with TRBJ2-7; 8 bases fit TRBD1. Unmatched junction bases numbered 10, after V lost 2 bases and J lost 3 bases. From germline, CDR1 is SGHDT and CDR2 YYEEEE. The CDR3 sequence is 16 residues long. The CDR3 loop is CASSFDQGQAGYEQYF. The CDR3 coding sequence is TGTGCCAGCAGCTTCGACCAGGGACAGGCAGGCTACGAGCAGTACTTC.

This clone was counted a single time. The J gene is TRBJ2-7, the V gene TRBV27; 7 bases are shared with TRBD1. The CDR3 loop spans 13 amino acids. Losses at the gene ends were 3 bases for V and 6 bases for J; bases not matched to a gene: 5. Germline values: CDR1 MNHEY, CDR2 SMNVEV (reference sequence). The CDR3: CASSFGTVSEQYF. Written as DNA, the CDR3 is TGTGCCAGCAGTTTTGGGACAGTAAGCGAGCAGTACTTC.

The V gene is TRBV4-3, the J gene TRBJ2-3, with D possibly being TRBD2 (5 bases). The CDR3 runs 17 residues. CDR1 is LGHNA, CDR2 YSLEER, per germline. Between the trimmed V and J ends, which lost 1 base and 1 base, there was a span of 15 bases. In DNA form, the CDR3 reads TGCGCCAGCAGCCAAGGATGGGGAAGCGGCGGCACAGATACGCAGTATTTT. As protein: CASSQGWGSGGTDTQYF.

The V call is TRBV9, the J call TRBJ2-3; no reliable D call. Trimming took 6 bases from V and 0 from J, leaving 14 bases between them. The CDR3 loop spans 15 amino acids. The germline CDR1 and CDR2 sequences are SGDLS and YYNGEE. CDR3 sequence reads: CASNKYTTSTDTQYF. The CDR3 DNA follows: TGTGCCAGCAACAAGTACACGACTAGCACAGATACGCAGTATTTT.

The chain links TRBV6-5 to TRBJ1-2; D perhaps matches TRBD1 (5 bases). The length of the CDR3 is 13 residues. V dropped 4 bases and J dropped 1 base, with 7 bases sitting between them. Germline CDR1 reads MNHEY; CDR2 reads SVGAGI. The CDR3 nucleotides are TGTGCCAGCAGTTGGACACTTAACTATGGCTACACCTTC. It translates to CASSWTLNYGYTF.

This clone was seen a single time. The chain is built from TRBV4-3 and TRBJ1-5; D gene unclear. V gave up 0 bases and J gave up 7 bases, with 19 bases separating them. There are 17 residues in the CDR3. Looked up from germline, CDR1 is LGHNA and CDR2 is YSLEER. The CDR3 here is CASSQDRKAGLRQPQHF. DNA for the CDR3: TGCGCCAGCAGCCAAGATAGGAAGGCAGGCTTACGGCAGCCCCAGCATTTT.

The chain joins TRBV6-5 to TRBJ2-3; 8 nucleotides line up with TRBD2. V lost 6 bases to trimming and J lost 7 bases; unmatched junction nucleotides: 9. CDR1 and CDR2 from the germline V gene are MNHEY and SVGAGI. This CDR3 comprises 14 residues. The CDR3 spells CASSAPGGANTQYF. The CDR3 DNA reads TGTGCCAGCAGCGCGCCGGGGGGGGCTAATACGCAGTATTTT.

The gene calls are TRBV7-2 and TRBJ2-7; 7 bases are shared with TRBD2. The CDR3 loop spans 15 amino acids. After removal of 0 bases from V and 4 bases from J, the junction contained 6 bases not matched to a gene. Germline V CDR1 and CDR2: SGHTA, FQGNSA. The CDR3 spells CASSLASGTKYEQYF. Written as DNA, the CDR3 is TGTGCCAGCAGCTTAGCCTCCGGGACTAAATACGAGCAGTACTTC.

This chain joins TRBV4-3 and TRBJ1-5; D not resolved. V was cut by 1 base and J by 4 bases, with 8 bases left in between. Germline V gene sequence: CDR1 LGHNA, CDR2 YSLEER. CDR3 size: 14 residues. CDR3: CASSQGGRNQPQHF. The DNA for the CDR3 is TGCGCCAGCAGCCAAGGCGGGCGTAATCAGCCCCAGCATTTT.

The chain has TRBV5-6 and TRBJ2-3; D perhaps matches TRBD2 (7 bases). CDR3 length: 17 residues. The germline V gene encodes CDR1 SGHDT and CDR2 YYEEEE. V gave up 6 bases and J gave up 2 bases, with 22 bases separating them. In DNA form, the CDR3 reads TGTGCCAGCACCTCCAGGGGAGGGACTACGCACACAGATACGCAGTATTTT. Translation gives CASTSRGGTTHTDTQYF. The complete variable domain, with remaining parts taken from reference TRBV5-6 and TRBJ2-3, reads DAGVTQSPTHLIKTRGQQVTLRCSPKSGHDTVSWYQQALGQGPQFIFQYYEEEERQRGNFPDRFSGHQFPNYSSELNVNALLLGDSALYLCASTSRGGTTHTDTQYFGPGTRLTVL.

The genes are TRBV7-9 and TRBJ1-1; the match to TRBD1 covers 7 bases. Germline-derived CDR1 and CDR2 are SEHNR and FQNEAQ (reference sequence). The J segment lost 4 bases and the V segment lost 5 bases, leaving 10 bases of the junction unmatched. The length of the CDR3 is 15 residues. For the CDR3, the DNA is TGTGCCAGCAGCCGATCCACAGGGGTAGCCACTGAAGCTTTCTTT. Residues: CASSRSTGVATEAFF.

The CDR3 nucleotides read TGTGCCAGCAGTTTATACCCCCGTGAGAGTAGCACCGGGGAGCTGTTTTTT. Amino acids: CASSLYPRESSTGELFF. This sequence joins TRBV27 and TRBJ2-2; unclear D gene. CDR3 size: 17 residues. Germline assignment: CDR1 MNHEY and CDR2 SMNVEV (reference sequence). V was shortened by 1 base and J by 4 bases, with 16 bases between the two germline ends.

V usage is TRBV6-4 and J usage is TRBJ1-1; D is possibly TRBD1 (5 bases). Germline V lookup: CDR1 MRHNA, CDR2 SNTAGT. Trimming left V 6 bases short and J 5 bases short, with 13 bases between. The CDR3 contains 13 residues. The CDR3 DNA follows: TGTGCCAGCAGGGGACCCGGGGAGACTGAAGCTTTCTTT. Encoded protein: CASRGPGETEAFF.